The 8 T cell receptor beta chains in this list originate from one sample, sequenced in a study of blood T cells in healthy people across ages. Sample-barcoded 5' priming and a J-beta primer mix drove a second PCR of roughly 6 to 12 cycles. TCRdb ran MiXCR on the 5' RACE reads and lists one entry per CDR3 protein. The table shows some 1.5 million distinct CDR3 sequences, with over 25% occurring only once. Sample: blood. The source of these receptors is a woman aged 25-40 years in good health.

Concerning this clonotype itself: This may be a read error: a much more frequent sequence differs by one nucleotide. The chain combines TRBV12-3 or TRBV12-4 with TRBJ2-1; weak D call: TRBD2 (6 bases). The V gene lost 5 bases and the J gene lost 6 bases, with 20 bases spanning the gap. The length of the CDR3 is 16 residues. In DNA, the CDR3 is TGTGCCAGCAGTCACCCCCGGGGGAGACCCTTCAATGAGCAGTTCTTC. Amino acid sequence: CASSHPRGRPFNEQFF.

This clonotype was counted many times. In DNA form, the CDR3 reads TGCAGCGTTTTAGCGGGGGATACCTACAATGAGCAGTTCTTC. This encodes CSVLAGDTYNEQFF. The gene calls are TRBV29-1 and TRBJ2-1; 9 bases fit TRBD2. Germline V gene data show CDR1 as SQVTM and CDR2 as ANQGSEA. This CDR3 spans 14 amino acids. Losses at the gene ends were 5 bases for V and 2 bases for J; bases not matched to a gene: 4.

Details on this clonotype: A much larger clone lies one base from this, so it may be a read error. The chain couples TRBV10-1 to TRBJ2-1, with 7 bases identical to TRBD1. V lost 4 bases to trimming and J lost 10 bases; unmatched junction nucleotides: 7. Germline CDR1 and CDR2: WNHNN and SYGVQD (reference sequence). This CDR3 has 13 residues. The CDR3 DNA reads as TGCGCCAGCAGTGGGGGGACAGACTACGAGCAGTTCTTC. It yields the protein CASSGGTDYEQFF.

This chain joins TRBV7-2 and TRBJ1-1; 7 bases match TRBD1. The CDR3 is 13 amino acids. The trim removed 5 bases at V and 8 bases at J, leaving 8 bases unmatched. Germline V gene lookup returns CDR1 SGHTA and CDR2 FQGNSA. CDR3 in amino acids: CASSHRGQPEAFF. The CDR3 DNA reads as TGTGCCAGCAGCCACCGGGGACAGCCAGAAGCTTTCTTT. Together with reference TRBV7-2 and TRBJ1-1, the CDR3 gives the full variable domain: GAGVSQSPSNKVTEKGKDVELRCDPISGHTALYWYRQSLGQGLEFLIYFQGNSAPDKSGLPSDRFSAERTGGSVSTLTIQRTQQEDSAVYLCASSHRGQPEAFFGQGTRLTVV.

V usage is TRBV7-9 and J usage is TRBJ1-5, with 7 bases identical to TRBD1. The CDR3 has 15 amino acids. Germline loops: CDR1 SEHNR, CDR2 FQNEAQ (reference sequence). Trimming took 6 bases from V and 0 from J; bases not matched to a gene: 5. CDR3 coding DNA: TGTGCCAGCAGTTGGGGGACAGATAGCAATCAGCCCCAGCATTTT. Translating it yields CASSWGTDSNQPQHF.

V usage is TRBV7-9 and J usage is TRBJ1-2; D is undetermined. CDR3 length: 16 residues. V lost 1 base to trimming and J lost 8 bases, with 20 bases between them. Germline CDR1 reads SEHNR; CDR2 reads FQNEAQ (reference sequence). CDR3 region: CASSLDTLQTLGGYTF. In DNA form, the CDR3 reads TGTGCCAGCAGCTTAGATACCCTTCAGACCTTGGGCGGCTACACCTTC.

The chain recombines TRBV6-6 with TRBJ2-1; 11 nucleotides align to TRBD2. V shed 3 bases, J shed 6 bases, and the junction held 4 bases outside the gene matches. Germline loops: CDR1 MNHNY, CDR2 SVGAGI (reference sequence). The CDR3 spans 15 residues. CDR3 coding DNA: TGTGCCAGCAGTTATGTAACTAGCGGGAGCAATGAGCAGTTCTTC. Encoded protein: CASSYVTSGSNEQFF.

The chain employs TRBV9 and TRBJ1-2; D is perhaps TRBD1 (6 bases). Germline CDR1 reads SGDLS; CDR2 reads YYNGEE. V lost 5 bases and J lost 8, with 19 bases in between. CDR3 length equals 14 residues. Written as DNA, the CDR3 is TGTGCCAGCAGTCGACAGGAACAATGGGGGGGCTACACCTTC. Protein: CASSRQEQWGGYTF.